These T cell receptor beta chains were read from a single sample in a study. TCRdb reprocessed the 5' RACE reads via MiXCR and lists one record per CDR3 protein. Of 46,000 or so distinct CDR3 sequences in the sample, around 23% were seen once. Sequencing was carried out using Tregs sorted from a lymph node. The receptor set was obtained from a female donor with breast cancer. Each CDR3 is given with its conserved first and last residue.

length	J	V	CDR3
13	TRBJ2-7	TRBV28	CASTLGSSYEQYF
14	TRBJ2-7	TRBV6-1	CASSRGQGEDEQYF
14	TRBJ2-1	TRBV6-2/TRBV6-3	CASSYSFGLNEQFF
16	TRBJ2-5	TRBV5-1	CASSPIGTSDQETQYF
16	TRBJ2-7	TRBV18	CASSPRPGTTDYEQYF
13	TRBJ2-2	TRBV11-2	CASSLEPSGELFF
16	TRBJ2-3	TRBV5-1	CASSPPGLAGGDTQYF
15	TRBJ2-7	TRBV9	CASSPGTVSTYEQYF
16	TRBJ1-4	TRBV4-1	CASSQGNRVGNEKLFF
16	TRBJ2-1	TRBV4-1	CASSQRIGGADNEQFF
14	TRBJ2-5	TRBV5-4	CASSLYSNQETQYF
12	TRBJ2-3	TRBV20-1	CSALDSTDTQYF
12	TRBJ1-2	TRBV5-6	CASTAGNYGYTF
13	TRBJ2-3	TRBV12-3/TRBV12-4	CASSLRGSDTQYF
14	TRBJ1-5	TRBV9	CASSVGVGDQPQHF
17	TRBJ1-1	TRBV4-3	CASSQDGQRYMNTEAFF
14	TRBJ2-7	TRBV15	CATSRGSGTYEQYF
14	TRBJ2-3	TRBV20-1	CSAITISDTDTQYF
15	TRBJ2-1	TRBV27	CASSPLPGALNEQFF
15	TRBJ2-2	TRBV12-3/TRBV12-4	CASSFSQVLAGELFF
14	TRBJ1-2	TRBV7-2	CASNQSAGVYGYTF
13	TRBJ2-7	TRBV7-6	CASSSGTAREQYF
16	TRBJ1-2	TRBV2	CASGDGQATSIYGYTF
17	TRBJ1-6	TRBV4-1	CASSQEDRSSYNSPLHF
14	TRBJ2-2	TRBV9	CASSVGGSIGELFF
16	TRBJ2-5	TRBV7-8	CASSFLVPGGQEAQYF
15	TRBJ1-5	TRBV7-9	CASSSTDDSKQPQHF
14	TRBJ2-1	TRBV13	CASSSRDRANEQFF
14	TRBJ2-5	TRBV7-2	CASSTWTGRETQYF
14	TRBJ2-7	TRBV30	CAWSVKWGLYEQYF
18	TRBJ2-1	TRBV24-1	CATSDPGLAGGSYNEQFF
14	TRBJ2-6	TRBV4-1	CASSQDRGVDVLTF
15	TRBJ1-5	TRBV24-1	CATSRGQGSNQPQHF
13	TRBJ1-3	TRBV6-6	CASRPRGGDTIYF
17	TRBJ2-1	TRBV15	CATSRVASDLLLGEQFF
17	TRBJ2-3	TRBV25-1	CASSEISRGESTDTQYF
13	TRBJ2-7	TRBV20-1	CSATGTDSYEQYF
12	TRBJ2-1	TRBV18	CASSLYLNEQFF
15	TRBJ2-3	TRBV4-1	CASSRDGTSTDTQYF
15	TRBJ2-2	TRBV13	CASSLDYRGDGELFF
12	TRBJ2-7	TRBV7-6	CASSINRVEQYF
14	TRBJ2-7	TRBV2	CASSDVEGAYEQYF